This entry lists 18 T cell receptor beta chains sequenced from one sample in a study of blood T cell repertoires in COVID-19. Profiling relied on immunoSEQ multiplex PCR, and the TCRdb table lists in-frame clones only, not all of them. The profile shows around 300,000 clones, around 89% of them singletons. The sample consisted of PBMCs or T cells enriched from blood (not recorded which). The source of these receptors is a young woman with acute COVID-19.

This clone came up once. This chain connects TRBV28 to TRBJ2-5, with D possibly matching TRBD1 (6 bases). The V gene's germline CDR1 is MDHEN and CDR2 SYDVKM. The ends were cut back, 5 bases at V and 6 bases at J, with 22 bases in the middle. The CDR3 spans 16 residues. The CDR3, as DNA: TGTGCCAGCAGTGCTGTCCGTCAACAGGGCAGGAAGACCCAGTACTTC. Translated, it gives CASSAVRQQGRKTQYF.

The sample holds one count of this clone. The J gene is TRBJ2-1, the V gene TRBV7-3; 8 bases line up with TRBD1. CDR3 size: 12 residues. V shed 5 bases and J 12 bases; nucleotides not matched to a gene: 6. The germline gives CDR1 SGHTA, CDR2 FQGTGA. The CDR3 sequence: CASSLGQGPQFF. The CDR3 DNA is TGTGCCAGCAGCCTCGGACAGGGACCGCAGTTCTTC.

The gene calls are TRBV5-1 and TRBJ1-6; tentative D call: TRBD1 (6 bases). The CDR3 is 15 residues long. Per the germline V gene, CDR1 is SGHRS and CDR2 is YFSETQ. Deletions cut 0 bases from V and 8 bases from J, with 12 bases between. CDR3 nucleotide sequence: TGCGCCAGCAGCTTGGCCCCAGGGGCAGATTCACCCCTCCACTTT. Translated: CASSLAPGADSPLHF.

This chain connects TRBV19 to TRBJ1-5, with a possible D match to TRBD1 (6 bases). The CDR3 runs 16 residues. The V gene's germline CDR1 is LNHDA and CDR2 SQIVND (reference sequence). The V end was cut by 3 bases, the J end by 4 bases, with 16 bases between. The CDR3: CASSMGGGRRNQPQHF. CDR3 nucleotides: TGTGCCAGTAGTATGGGAGGGGGGCGCAGGAATCAGCCCCAGCATTTT.

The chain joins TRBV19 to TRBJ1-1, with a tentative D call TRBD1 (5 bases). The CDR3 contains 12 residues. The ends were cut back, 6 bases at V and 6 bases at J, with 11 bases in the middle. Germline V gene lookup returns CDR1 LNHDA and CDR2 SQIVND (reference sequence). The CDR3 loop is CASRDRGAEAFF. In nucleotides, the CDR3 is TGTGCCAGTAGAGATAGGGGTGCTGAAGCTTTCTTT.

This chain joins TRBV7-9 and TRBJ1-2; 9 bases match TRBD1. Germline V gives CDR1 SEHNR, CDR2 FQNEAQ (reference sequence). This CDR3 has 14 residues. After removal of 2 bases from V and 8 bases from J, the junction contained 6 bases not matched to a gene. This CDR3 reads CASSLPRTGEGYTF. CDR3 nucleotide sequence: TGTGCCAGCAGCTTACCACGGACAGGGGAGGGCTACACCTTC.

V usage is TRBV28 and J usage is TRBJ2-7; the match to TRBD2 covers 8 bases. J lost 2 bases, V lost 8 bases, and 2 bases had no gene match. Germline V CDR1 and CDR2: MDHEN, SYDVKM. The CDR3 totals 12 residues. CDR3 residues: CASRGGPYEQYF. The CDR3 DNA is TGTGCCAGCCGGGGGGGCCCCTACGAGCAGTACTTC. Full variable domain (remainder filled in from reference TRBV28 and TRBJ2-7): DVKVTQSSRYLVKRTGEKVFLECVQDMDHENMFWYRQDPGLGLRLIYFSYDVKMKEKGDIPEGYSVSREKKERFSLILESASTNQTSMYLCASRGGPYEQYFGPGTRLTVT.

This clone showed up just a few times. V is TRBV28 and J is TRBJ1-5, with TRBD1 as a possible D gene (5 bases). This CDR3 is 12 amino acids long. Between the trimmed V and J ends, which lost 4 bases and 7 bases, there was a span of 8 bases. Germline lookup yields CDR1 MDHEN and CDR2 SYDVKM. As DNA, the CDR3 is TGTGCCAGCAGTTGGGGGGAACAGCCCCAGCATTTT. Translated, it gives CASSWGEQPQHF. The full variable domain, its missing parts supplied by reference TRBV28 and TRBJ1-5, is DVKVTQSSRYLVKRTGEKVFLECVQDMDHENMFWYRQDPGLGLRLIYFSYDVKMKEKGDIPEGYSVSREKKERFSLILESASTNQTSMYLCASSWGEQPQHFGDGTRLSIL.

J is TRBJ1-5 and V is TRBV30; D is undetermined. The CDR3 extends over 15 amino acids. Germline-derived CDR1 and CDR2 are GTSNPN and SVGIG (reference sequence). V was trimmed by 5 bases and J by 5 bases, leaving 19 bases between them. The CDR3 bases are TGTGCCTGGTCTCTGGGTCTGGTGGGCGATCAGCCCCAGCATTTT. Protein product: CAWSLGLVGDQPQHF.

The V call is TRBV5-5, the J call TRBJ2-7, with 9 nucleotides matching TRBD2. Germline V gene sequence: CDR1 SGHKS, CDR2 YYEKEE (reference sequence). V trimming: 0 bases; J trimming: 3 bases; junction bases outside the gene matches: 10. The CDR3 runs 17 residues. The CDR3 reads CASSLEAVSGRFYEQYF. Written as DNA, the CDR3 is TGTGCCAGCAGCTTGGAGGCGGTTAGCGGGAGATTCTACGAGCAGTACTTC. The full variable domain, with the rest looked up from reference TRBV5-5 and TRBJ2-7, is DAGVTQSPTHLIKTRGQQVTLRCSPISGHKSVSWYQQVLGQGPQFIFQYYEKEERGRGNFPDRFSARQFPNYSSELNVNALLLGDSALYLCASSLEAVSGRFYEQYFGPGTRLTVT.

CDR3 loop: CASSFKGGGNQPQHF. The CDR3 nucleotides read TGTGCCAGCAGTTTTAAGGGAGGAGGCAATCAGCCCCAGCATTTT. V is TRBV27 and J is TRBJ1-5; D not resolved. Germline loops: CDR1 MNHEY, CDR2 SMNVEV (reference sequence). V dropped 3 bases and J dropped 2 bases, with 11 bases sitting between them. The CDR3 runs to 15 residues.

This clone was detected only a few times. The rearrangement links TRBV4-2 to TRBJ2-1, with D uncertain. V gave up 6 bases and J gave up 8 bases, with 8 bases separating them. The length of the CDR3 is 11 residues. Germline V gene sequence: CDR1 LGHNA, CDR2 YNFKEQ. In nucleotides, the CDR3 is TGTGCCAGCAGTGAAGCGTATGAGCAGTTCTTC. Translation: CASSEAYEQFF.

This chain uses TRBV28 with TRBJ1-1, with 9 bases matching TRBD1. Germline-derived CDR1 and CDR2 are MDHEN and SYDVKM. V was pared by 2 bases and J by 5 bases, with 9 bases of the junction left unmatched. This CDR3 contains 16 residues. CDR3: CASSLGSDRGLTEAFF. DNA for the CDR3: TGTGCCAGCAGTTTAGGATCGGACAGGGGTTTAACTGAAGCTTTCTTT.

The chain's CDR3 is CAIAGDRSSYEQYF. The DNA of the CDR3 is TGTGCCATCGCTGGGGACAGGAGCTCCTACGAGCAGTACTTC. The chain is built from TRBV10-3 and TRBJ2-7; 8 positions agree with TRBD1. Germline V lookup: CDR1 ENHRY, CDR2 SYGVKD. V was pared by 8 bases and J by 0 bases, with 6 bases of the junction left unmatched. The CDR3 spans 14 residues.

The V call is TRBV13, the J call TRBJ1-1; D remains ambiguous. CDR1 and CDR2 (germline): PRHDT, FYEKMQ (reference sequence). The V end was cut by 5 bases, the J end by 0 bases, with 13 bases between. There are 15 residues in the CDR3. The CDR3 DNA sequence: TGTGCCAGCAGCCGCGGAGGGCCCGTGAACACTGAAGCTTTCTTT. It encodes CASSRGGPVNTEAFF.

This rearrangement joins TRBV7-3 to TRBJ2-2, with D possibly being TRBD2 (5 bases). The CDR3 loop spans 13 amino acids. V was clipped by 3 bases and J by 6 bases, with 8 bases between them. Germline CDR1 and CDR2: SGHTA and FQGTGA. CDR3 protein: CASSFGIPGELFF. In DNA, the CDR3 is TGTGCCAGCAGCTTCGGGATTCCCGGGGAGCTGTTTTTT.

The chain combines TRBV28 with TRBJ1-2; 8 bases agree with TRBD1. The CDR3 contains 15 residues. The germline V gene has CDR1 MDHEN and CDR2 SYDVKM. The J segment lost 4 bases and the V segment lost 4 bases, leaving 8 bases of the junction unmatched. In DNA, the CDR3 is TGTGCCAGCAGTTCCCCAGGGGGCTTGGGCTATGGCTACACCTTC. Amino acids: CASSSPGGLGYGYTF.

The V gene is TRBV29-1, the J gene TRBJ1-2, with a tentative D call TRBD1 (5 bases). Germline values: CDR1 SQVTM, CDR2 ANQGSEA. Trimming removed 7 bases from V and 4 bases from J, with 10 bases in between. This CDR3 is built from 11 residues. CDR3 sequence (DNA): TGCAGCGGCAGGGTCACCTATGGCTACACCTTC. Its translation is CSGRVTYGYTF.